A single T cell receptor beta chain is shown here with its context. Its antigen is as yet unknown. Germline V gives CDR1 SGHVS, CDR2 FNYEAQ. Deletions cut 6 bases from V and 6 bases from J, with 17 bases between. The CDR3 is made up of 15 amino acids. The sample belongs to a study of OX40 agonist ivuxolimab in advanced cancers. Study-wide findings and caveats: At 0.1-3.0 mg/kg, partial responders had clonal expansion among the lowest observed. Averaged across samples, CD8+ T cells carried more expanded clones than CD4+ did.

The method was immunoSEQ multiplex PCR; TCRdb's version includes in-frame clones alone and lacks a portion of them. The table has 90,000 or so clones, around 87% seen once. The TCR was taken from an adult with an advanced solid tumor such as melanoma, head and neck, liver or kidney cancer. This sample comprised CD4+ or CD8+ T cells sorted from blood, obtained in a trial of the OX40 agonist ivuxolimab. The chain joins TRBV7-6 to TRBJ2-2; a weak D match, TRBD2 (6 bases). As DNA, the CDR3 is TGTGCCAGCAGATTTAGCGGAAGCGCGGCCGGGGAGCTGTTTTTT. Amino acids: CASRFSGSAAGELFF.